Below, 15 T cell receptor beta chains from the same sample are listed, as sequenced in a study of CD8+ T cells in alopecia areata. Extracted RNA was reverse transcribed, and the resulting cDNA served as sequencing template. Only in-frame clones appear in the TCRdb table, and some are missing; sequencing was by immunoSEQ multiplex PCR. The repertoire has 65,000 to 75,000 clones, 45% to 55% of them found once; the top ten carry roughly 17%. The source was CD8+ T cells sorted from blood, collected at week 0. Receptors originate from a human donor with alopecia areata.

This clone was recorded only once. The chain joins TRBV9 to TRBJ2-7; 7 bases map to TRBD1. Trimming removed 1 base from V and 5 bases from J; junction bases left unmatched: 9. CDR1 is SGDLS, CDR2 YYNGEE, per germline. This CDR3 comprises 15 residues. The CDR3 sequence is CASSVRTGEYDEQYF. CDR3 nucleotides: TGTGCCAGCAGCGTAAGAACAGGGGAATACGACGAGCAGTACTTC.

This clone has just a few counts. The chain joins TRBV29-1 to TRBJ2-1; the D call may be TRBD1 or TRBD2 (6 bases each). The CDR3 is 14 residues long. In germline, CDR1 is SQVTM, CDR2 ANQGSEA. The ends were cut back, 4 bases at V and 10 bases at J, with 20 bases in the middle. CDR3 nucleotide sequence: TGCAGCGTTGGGGGGGCTCCAGGAGCCCACGAGCAGTTCTTC. Residues: CSVGGAPGAHEQFF.

CDR3 bases: TGCGCCAGCAGCCAAGAATGGAGCAATGAGCAGTTCTTC. Amino acids: CASSQEWSNEQFF. V is TRBV4-1 and J is TRBJ2-1; D is ambiguous. This CDR3 spans 13 amino acids. In germline, CDR1 is MGHRA, CDR2 YSYEKL. Trimming shortened V by 0 bases and J by 6 bases, and 6 bases separated the two germline ends.

The V and J genes are TRBV14 and TRBJ1-2, with a tentative D call TRBD1 (6 bases). The ends were cut back, 3 bases at V and 8 bases at J, with 16 bases in the middle. CDR3 size: 14 residues. CDR1 and CDR2 from the germline V gene are SGHDN and FVKESK. CDR3 sequence: CASSHTGQPVGYTF. CDR3 DNA: TGTGCCAGCAGCCATACAGGACAGCCAGTGGGCTACACCTTC.

The V and J genes are TRBV2 and TRBJ2-2; tentative D call: TRBD2 (6 bases). CDR3 size: 14 residues. Trimming stripped 6 bases from V and 6 bases from J, with 14 bases between. Looked up from germline, CDR1 is SNHLY and CDR2 is FYNNEI. The CDR3 sequence is CASRGGTAAGELFF. The CDR3 DNA reads TGTGCCAGCAGGGGAGGAACGGCGGCCGGGGAGCTGTTTTTT.

J is TRBJ2-4 and V is TRBV7-9; perhaps TRBD1 as D (5 bases). CDR1 is SEHNR, CDR2 FQNEAQ, per germline (reference sequence). The V end lost 5 bases, the J end lost 0 bases, and 17 bases lay between the germline ends. This CDR3 is built from 17 residues. DNA for the CDR3: TGTGCCAGCAGCCCCAAAGCCGCGACAGAAGCCAAAAACATTCAGTACTTC. This sequence encodes CASSPKAATEAKNIQYF.

A few counts support this clone. The chain couples TRBV4-2 to TRBJ2-2; no definite D call. Germline V gene sequence: CDR1 LGHNA, CDR2 YNFKEQ. The V and J ends lost 0 bases and 7 bases respectively, with 6 bases between them. The CDR3 length is 13 residues. Here the CDR3 DNA reads TGTGCCAGCAGCCAAGAGGGTCACGGGGAGCTGTTTTTT. The encoded protein is CASSQEGHGELFF.

This chain links TRBV6-5 with TRBJ2-7, with TRBD1 as a possible D gene (6 bases). The CDR3 length is 13 residues. From germline, CDR1 is MNHEY and CDR2 SVGAGI. The V and J ends lost 2 bases and 5 bases respectively, with 10 bases between them. This chain's CDR3 is CASSYGGQNEQYF. As DNA, the CDR3 is TGTGCCAGCAGTTACGGAGGACAGAACGAGCAGTACTTC.

The genes are TRBV6-1 and TRBJ1-1; D remains ambiguous. Per germline, CDR1 MNHNS and CDR2 SASEGT. The CDR3 is made up of 12 amino acids. V lost 6 bases, J lost 5 bases, and 10 bases lay in between. In nucleotides, the CDR3 is TGTGCCAGCAGCGTACTGGGTACTGAAGCTTTCTTT. Translation: CASSVLGTEAFF.

This clone was observed a few times. The V call is TRBV29-1, the J call TRBJ1-2; a weak D match, TRBD1 (5 bases). The CDR3 is 14 amino acids. Per germline, CDR1 SQVTM and CDR2 ANQGSEA. Trimming pared 1 base from V and 3 bases from J, leaving 12 bases between. The DNA of the CDR3 is TGCAGCGTTGAAGGTGGGGGGAACCACTATGGCTACACCTTC. Its translation: CSVEGGGNHYGYTF.

This sequence joins TRBV10-2 and TRBJ1-1, with unresolved D. Germline CDR1 WSHSY, CDR2 SAAADI. The CDR3 contains 12 residues. Trimming removed 0 bases at V and 7 bases at J, with 6 bases between. CDR3 in amino acids: CASSESSSEAFF. CDR3 coding DNA: TGCGCCAGCAGTGAGTCCAGCAGTGAAGCTTTCTTT.

The table lists this clone with a few counts. The genes are TRBV29-1 and TRBJ2-3; 7 bases fit TRBD2. The V and J ends lost 3 bases and 3 bases, in that order; junction bases with no gene match: 0. CDR3 length equals 12 residues. The germline gives CDR1 SQVTM, CDR2 ANQGSEA. The CDR3 loop is CSVDGRTDTQYF. The DNA for the CDR3 is TGCAGCGTTGACGGGAGGACAGATACGCAGTATTTT.

V is TRBV4-2 and J is TRBJ2-7; 7 bases are shared with TRBD1. CDR3 length: 15 residues. Losses at the gene ends were 1 base for V and 3 bases for J; bases not matched to a gene: 6. Germline V lookup: CDR1 LGHNA, CDR2 YNFKEQ. CDR3 sequence: CASSQARDSYYEQYF. The CDR3, as DNA: TGTGCCAGCAGCCAAGCCCGGGACAGCTACTACGAGCAGTACTTC.

The chain has TRBV29-1 and TRBJ2-1; 12 bases fit TRBD2. Trimming at V came to 5 bases and at J to 5 bases, leaving 4 bases not matched to a gene. CDR1 SQVTM and CDR2 ANQGSEA come from the germline V gene. This CDR3 spans 14 amino acids. In DNA, the CDR3 is TGCAGCGTTTCCGGACTAGCGGGAAACAATGAGCAGTTCTTC. Its translation is CSVSGLAGNNEQFF.

This clone was detected a few times. V and J are TRBV27 and TRBJ2-6, with TRBD1 matching over 10 bases. Trimming took 8 bases from V and 4 from J; bases not matched to a gene: 11. Germline lookup yields CDR1 MNHEY and CDR2 SMNVEV (reference sequence). The CDR3 extends over 17 amino acids. The CDR3 spells CASPDRDRGSGANVLTF. The CDR3 bases are TGTGCCAGCCCCGATCGGGACAGGGGATCAGGGGCCAACGTCCTGACTTTC.